This TCR beta chain originates from a study of human versus mouse CDR3 diversity and MHC coevolution. Study-level information: Each sample yielded roughly 5.5 x 10^6 to 1.8 x 10^7 valid reads.

Germline CDR1 is SGHRS and CDR2 is YFSETQ. J lost 7 bases, V lost 0 bases, and 11 bases had no gene match. CDR3 size: 16 residues. Of note for this clone: Antigen: not known.

Study-wide results and caveats: Human CDR3s averaged more deletions and insertions than mouse CDR3s. Among all groups, most of the three human donors showed least clonal inequality.

Repertoires were generated with immunoSEQ multiplex PCR, while TCRdb's copy carries only in-frame clones and drops some. The sample shows about 77,000 clones, around 92% of them seen only once. The chain joins TRBV5-1 to TRBJ2-5; 8 nucleotides line up with TRBD2. Sequences were obtained from naive CD4+ T cells from blood. Described subset: CD45RO-negative CD62L-positive naive CD4 T cells. This sequence originates from a person between 25 and 75 years old in good health. In nucleotides, the CDR3 is TGCGCCAGCAGCTTGGATCCCCTAGCGGGCCCGGGGACCCAGTACTTC. Translating gives CASSLDPLAGPGTQYF.